A selection of T cell receptor beta chains follows, all from one sample in a study of T-cell memory formation after mild COVID-19. TCRdb re-derived calls from the 5' RACE reads in MiXCR, one entry per CDR3 protein. The table has more than 350,000 distinct CDR3 sequences, roughly 20% seen once; the top ten hold around 13%. What was sequenced was PBMCs or a T cell subset sorted from them (not recorded which). These receptors originate from an adult woman who had mild COVID-19 (a few samples of this study predate the infection). Cell type and time point are not known. CDR3s include the opening cysteine and the closing phenylalanine or tryptophan. The D gene is left open where the match is weak. Clone size appears in some rows only: once, few, many, or a class for an expanded clone.

D gene	J gene	V gene	clone size	CDR3 DNA	CDR3 protein
NA	TRBJ1-1	TRBV6-5	NA	TGTGCCAGCAGTTACGTCCGGGGAGTTACTGAAGCTTTCTTT	CASSYVRGVTEAFF
TRBD2	TRBJ2-7	TRBV27	NA	TGTGCCAGCAGTCTGGGACTACCGGATAGGCTGGAGCAGTACTTC	CASSLGLPDRLEQYF
TRBD1	TRBJ1-1	TRBV28	NA	TGTGCCAGCAGTTCTTATGGGACAGGGGGAACTGAAGCTTTCTTT	CASSSYGTGGTEAFF
NA	TRBJ2-1	TRBV10-3	NA	TGTGCCATCAGCTCGAATGGGGTTGAGCAGTTCTTC	CAISSNGVEQFF
NA	TRBJ1-5	TRBV7-9	NA	TGTGCCAGCAGCACCCGGGACAGCAATCAGCCCCAGCATTTT	CASSTRDSNQPQHF
NA	TRBJ2-1	TRBV19	few	TGTGCCAGTAGTATATCCAGGGTGGGTGAGCAGTTCTTC	CASSISRVGEQFF
TRBD2	TRBJ2-3	TRBV7-8	many	TGTGCCAGCAGAGCGGGAGTTACAGATACGCAGTATTTT	CASRAGVTDTQYF
NA	TRBJ2-3	TRBV27	NA	TGTGCCAGTCACCGCGAGGGTAGGAAGGTTCGCACAGATACGCAGTATTTT	CASHREGRKVRTDTQYF
TRBD2	TRBJ2-1	TRBV7-9	NA	TGTGCCAGCGAGCGGGAAGGCAATGAGCAGTTCTTC	CASEREGNEQFF
NA	TRBJ1-2	TRBV11-2	few	TGTGCCAGCAGCTCCCCCCCAGGACAGCCGTTTAACTATGGCTACACCTTC	CASSSPPGQPFNYGYTF
NA	TRBJ2-1	TRBV24-1	few	TGTGCCACCAGTGATCCCGACAGGGCGGGGTATGATGAGCAGTTCTTC	CATSDPDRAGYDEQFF
TRBD2	TRBJ2-1	TRBV6-2/TRBV6-3	NA	TGTGCCAGCAGACAACAGGGACTAGCGAATGAGCAGTTCTTC	CASRQQGLANEQFF
NA	TRBJ1-1	TRBV2	NA	TGTGCCAGCAGTGACCCTCTTAACACTGAAGCTTTCTTT	CASSDPLNTEAFF
TRBD1	TRBJ1-2	TRBV4-1	NA	TGCGCCAGCAGCCACAAGCGGCAGGGGGATCGTGATGGCTACACCTTC	CASSHKRQGDRDGYTF
TRBD2	TRBJ2-7	TRBV29-1	NA	TGCAGCGTTGTGGCGGGAGGGCCCTGGGAGCAGTACTTC	CSVVAGGPWEQYF
NA	TRBJ1-2	TRBV12-3/TRBV12-4	NA	TGTGCCAGCACCACAGCTAACTATGGCTACACCTTC	CASTTANYGYTF
TRBD2	TRBJ2-1	TRBV5-1	NA	TGCGCCAGCAGCCCGGGACTAGCGGGGGGTGGCTCCTACAATGAGCAGTTCTTC	CASSPGLAGGGSYNEQFF
TRBD2	TRBJ2-5	TRBV20-1	few	TGCAGTGCTAGTAGCGGGGTTTGGGTTGCGCAAGAGACCCAGTACTTC	CSASSGVWVAQETQYF
TRBD2	TRBJ2-1	TRBV7-3	NA	TGTGCCAGCAGCGACAGGCGGGGGGCTCCGTTCTTC	CASSDRRGAPFF
NA	TRBJ1-6	TRBV27	NA	TGTGCCAGCAGCTCAGGGGCGTCCTATAATTCACCCCTCCACTTT	CASSSGASYNSPLHF
NA	TRBJ2-1	TRBV7-9	few	TGTGCCAGCAGCTTACCTCAGAATGAGCAGTTCTTC	CASSLPQNEQFF
NA	TRBJ1-1	TRBV5-1	NA	TGCGCCAGCAGCTTGGACCCCCGGGGGGGAAGTACTGAAGCTTTCTTT	CASSLDPRGGSTEAFF
TRBD2	TRBJ2-5	TRBV9	NA	TGTGCCAGCAGCGTTAGCGGGGGGGCCGGCGAGACCCAGTACTTC	CASSVSGGAGETQYF
TRBD1	TRBJ2-1	TRBV9	NA	TGTGCCAGCAGCGAACAACCGGGGACAGGGTATGAGCAGTTCTTC	CASSEQPGTGYEQFF
NA	TRBJ1-5	TRBV18	few	TGTGCCAGCTCACCATTCTCCGGGTACAATCAGCCCCAGCATTTT	CASSPFSGYNQPQHF
NA	TRBJ2-7	TRBV12-3/TRBV12-4	many	TGTGCCAGCAGTCCCGGTTACTCCAGGCACTACGAGCAGTACTTC	CASSPGYSRHYEQYF
TRBD2	TRBJ2-3	TRBV7-3	NA	TGTGCCAGCAGCTACGGACTAGCGGGAGGGCCGGGCACAGATACGCAGTATTTT	CASSYGLAGGPGTDTQYF
TRBD1	TRBJ2-3	TRBV2	few	TGTGCCAGCCGCTGGACAGGGAGAGATACGCAGTATTTT	CASRWTGRDTQYF
NA	TRBJ2-5	TRBV9	few	TGTGCCAGCAGCAAAGGTGGAGCAGAGACCCAGTACTTC	CASSKGGAETQYF
TRBD2	TRBJ2-1	TRBV7-9	few	TGTGCCAGCAGCTTGCTAGCGGGAGCAGGTGGGAAGGAGTTCTTC	CASSLLAGAGGKEFF
TRBD1	TRBJ2-2	TRBV2	NA	TGTGCCAGCAGTGATTGGGCAGGGGGCGGAACCGGGGAGCTGTTTTTT	CASSDWAGGGTGELFF
NA	TRBJ1-3	TRBV9	NA	TGTGCCAGCAGCCCCCGGGACCTTTTGGTTGGAAACACCATATATTTT	CASSPRDLLVGNTIYF
TRBD1	TRBJ2-2	TRBV11-3	NA	TGTGCCAGCAGTTACAGGGGGCGCGGGACCGGGGAGCTGTTTTTT	CASSYRGRGTGELFF
NA	TRBJ2-3	TRBV11-2	NA	TGTGCCAGCAGCGCAGTCGGTGATACGCAGTATTTT	CASSAVGDTQYF
NA	TRBJ2-1	TRBV7-9	NA	TGTGCCAGCAGCTTAGTTGTGGCTGAGCAGTTCTTC	CASSLVVAEQFF
TRBD1	TRBJ2-2	TRBV5-1	many	TGCGCCAGCAGCCGAGGACAGGCGAACACCGGGGAGCTGTTTTTT	CASSRGQANTGELFF
NA	TRBJ2-5	TRBV24-1	few	TGTGCCACCAGTGATTTGCCCGGTGGGACCCAGTACTTC	CATSDLPGGTQYF